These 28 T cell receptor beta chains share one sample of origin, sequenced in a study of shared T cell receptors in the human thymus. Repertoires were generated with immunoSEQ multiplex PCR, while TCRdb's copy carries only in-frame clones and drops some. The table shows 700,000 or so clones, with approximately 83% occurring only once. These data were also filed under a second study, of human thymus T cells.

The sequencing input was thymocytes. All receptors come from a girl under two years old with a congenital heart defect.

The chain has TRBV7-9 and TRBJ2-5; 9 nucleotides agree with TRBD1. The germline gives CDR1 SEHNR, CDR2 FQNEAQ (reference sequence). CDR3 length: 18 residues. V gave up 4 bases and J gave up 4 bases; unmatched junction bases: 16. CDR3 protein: CASSSRPRTGGASETQYF. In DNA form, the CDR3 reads TGTGCCAGCAGCTCACGACCGCGCACAGGGGGCGCGTCAGAGACCCAGTACTTC.

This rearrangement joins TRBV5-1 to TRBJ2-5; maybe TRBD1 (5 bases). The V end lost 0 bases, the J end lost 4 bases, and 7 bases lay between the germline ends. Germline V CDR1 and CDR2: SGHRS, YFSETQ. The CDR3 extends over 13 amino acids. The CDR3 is CASSLEGVETQYF. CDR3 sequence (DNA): TGCGCCAGCAGCTTGGAAGGGGTAGAGACCCAGTACTTC.

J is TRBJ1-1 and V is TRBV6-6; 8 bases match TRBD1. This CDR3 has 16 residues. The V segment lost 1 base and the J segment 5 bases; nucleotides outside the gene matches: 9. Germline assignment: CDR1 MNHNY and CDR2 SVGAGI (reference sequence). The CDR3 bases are TGTGCCAGCAGTTACTTTCTCAGGACAGGGTGGACTGAAGCTTTCTTT. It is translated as CASSYFLRTGWTEAFF.

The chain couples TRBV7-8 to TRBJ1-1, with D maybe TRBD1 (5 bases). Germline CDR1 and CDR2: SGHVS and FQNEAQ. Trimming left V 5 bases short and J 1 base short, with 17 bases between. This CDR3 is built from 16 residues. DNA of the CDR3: TGTGCCAGCAGCCCCTCAGGCAGGGTTTGGAACACTGAAGCTTTCTTT. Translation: CASSPSGRVWNTEAFF.

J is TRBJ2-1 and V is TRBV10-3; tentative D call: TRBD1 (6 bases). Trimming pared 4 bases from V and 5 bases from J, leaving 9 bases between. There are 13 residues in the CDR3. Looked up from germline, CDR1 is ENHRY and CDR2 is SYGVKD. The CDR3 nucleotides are TGTGCCATCAGTGCCCGACAGGACAATGAGCAGTTCTTC. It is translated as CAISARQDNEQFF.

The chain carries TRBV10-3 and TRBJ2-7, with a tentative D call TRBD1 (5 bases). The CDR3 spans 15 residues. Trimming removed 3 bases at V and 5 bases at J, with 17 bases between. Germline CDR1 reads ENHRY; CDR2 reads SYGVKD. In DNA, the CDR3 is TGTGCCATCAGTGAATACCAGGGAACTGGCAACGAGCAGTACTTC. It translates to CAISEYQGTGNEQYF.

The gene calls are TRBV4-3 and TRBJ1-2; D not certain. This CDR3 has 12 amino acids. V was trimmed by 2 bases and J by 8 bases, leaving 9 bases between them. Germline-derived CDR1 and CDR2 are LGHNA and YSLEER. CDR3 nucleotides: TGCGCCAGCAGCCAACACCGGGGAGGCTACACCTTC. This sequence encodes CASSQHRGGYTF.

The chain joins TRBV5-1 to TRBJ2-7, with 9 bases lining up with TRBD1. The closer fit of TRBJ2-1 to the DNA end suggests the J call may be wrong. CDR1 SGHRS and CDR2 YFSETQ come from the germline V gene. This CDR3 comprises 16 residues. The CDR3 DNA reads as TGCGCCAGCAGCTCACCGGGGACAGGGAAGTACAATGAGCAGTTCTTC. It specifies CASSSPGTGKYNEQFF.

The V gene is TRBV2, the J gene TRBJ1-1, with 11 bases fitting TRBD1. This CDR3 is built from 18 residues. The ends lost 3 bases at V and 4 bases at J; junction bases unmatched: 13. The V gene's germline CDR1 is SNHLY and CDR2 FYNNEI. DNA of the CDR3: TGTGCCAGCAGTGATGATATTAACGGGACAGGGGGATCCACTGAAGCTTTCTTT. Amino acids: CASSDDINGTGGSTEAFF.

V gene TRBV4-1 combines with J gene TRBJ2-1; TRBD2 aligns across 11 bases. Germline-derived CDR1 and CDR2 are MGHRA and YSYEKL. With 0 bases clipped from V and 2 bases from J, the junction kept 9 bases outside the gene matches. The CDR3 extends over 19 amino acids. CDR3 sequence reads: CASSQDRLAGGPPYNEQFF. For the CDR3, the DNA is TGCGCCAGCAGCCAAGATCGGCTAGCGGGGGGCCCACCCTACAATGAGCAGTTCTTC.

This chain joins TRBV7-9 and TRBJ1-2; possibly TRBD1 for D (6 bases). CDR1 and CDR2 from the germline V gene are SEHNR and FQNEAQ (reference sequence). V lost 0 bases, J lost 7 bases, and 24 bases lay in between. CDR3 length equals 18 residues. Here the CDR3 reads CASSLAVVGAKLGPGYTF. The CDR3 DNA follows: TGTGCCAGCAGCTTAGCGGTTGTGGGGGCGAAACTGGGGCCTGGCTACACCTTC.

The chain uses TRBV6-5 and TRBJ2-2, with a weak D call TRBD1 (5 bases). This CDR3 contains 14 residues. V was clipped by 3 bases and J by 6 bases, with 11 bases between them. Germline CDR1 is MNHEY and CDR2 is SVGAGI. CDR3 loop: CASSYQGPAGELFF. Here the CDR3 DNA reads TGTGCCAGCAGTTATCAGGGTCCAGCCGGGGAGCTGTTTTTT.

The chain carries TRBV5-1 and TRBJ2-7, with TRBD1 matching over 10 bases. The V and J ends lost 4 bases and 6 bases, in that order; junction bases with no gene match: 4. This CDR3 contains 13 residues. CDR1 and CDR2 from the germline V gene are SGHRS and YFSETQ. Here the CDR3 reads CASSGWTGGEQYF. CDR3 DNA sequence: TGCGCCAGCAGCGGATGGACAGGGGGCGAGCAGTACTTC.

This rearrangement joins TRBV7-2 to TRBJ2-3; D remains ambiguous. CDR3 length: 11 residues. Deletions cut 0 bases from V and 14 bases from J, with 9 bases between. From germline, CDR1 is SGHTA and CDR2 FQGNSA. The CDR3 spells CASSLASPWYF. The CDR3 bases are TGTGCCAGCAGCTTAGCGTCCCCGTGGTATTTT.

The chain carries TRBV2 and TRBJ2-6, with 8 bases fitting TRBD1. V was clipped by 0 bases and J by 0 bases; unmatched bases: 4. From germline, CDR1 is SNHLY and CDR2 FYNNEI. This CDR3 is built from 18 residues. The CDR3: CASSEATGTGSGANVLTF. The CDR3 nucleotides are TGTGCCAGCAGTGAAGCGACAGGGACAGGCTCTGGGGCCAACGTCCTGACTTTC. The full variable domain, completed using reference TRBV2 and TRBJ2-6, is EPEVTQTPSHQVTQMGQEVILRCVPISNHLYFYWYRQILGQKVEFLVSFYNNEISEKSEIFDDQFSVERPDGSNFTLKIRSTKLEDSAMYFCASSEATGTGSGANVLTFGAGSRLTVL.

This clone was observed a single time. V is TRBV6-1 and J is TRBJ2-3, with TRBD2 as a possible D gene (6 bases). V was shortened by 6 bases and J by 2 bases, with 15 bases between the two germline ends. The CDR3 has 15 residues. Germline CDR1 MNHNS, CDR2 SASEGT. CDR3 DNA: TGTGCCAGCAGACCGGGACTTAAAGACACAGATACGCAGTATTTT. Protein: CASRPGLKDTDTQYF.

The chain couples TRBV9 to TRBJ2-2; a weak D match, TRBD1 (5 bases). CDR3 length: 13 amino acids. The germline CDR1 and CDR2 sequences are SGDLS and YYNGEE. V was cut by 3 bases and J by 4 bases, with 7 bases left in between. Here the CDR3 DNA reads TGTGCCAGCAGCGAGGACATCACCGGGGAGCTGTTTTTT. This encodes CASSEDITGELFF.

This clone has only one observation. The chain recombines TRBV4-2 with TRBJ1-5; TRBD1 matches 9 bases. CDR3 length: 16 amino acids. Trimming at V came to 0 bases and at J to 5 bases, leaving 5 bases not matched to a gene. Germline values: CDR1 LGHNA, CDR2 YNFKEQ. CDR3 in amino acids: CASSQDARTGDQPQHF. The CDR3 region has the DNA TGTGCCAGCAGCCAAGATGCCCGGACAGGGGATCAGCCCCAGCATTTT.

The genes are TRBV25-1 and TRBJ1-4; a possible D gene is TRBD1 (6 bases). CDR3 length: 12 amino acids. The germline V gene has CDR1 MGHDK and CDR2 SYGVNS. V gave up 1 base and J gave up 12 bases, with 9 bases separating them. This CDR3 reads CASSECPGELFF. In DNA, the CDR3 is TGTGCCAGCAGTGAATGTCCAGGGGAACTGTTTTTT.

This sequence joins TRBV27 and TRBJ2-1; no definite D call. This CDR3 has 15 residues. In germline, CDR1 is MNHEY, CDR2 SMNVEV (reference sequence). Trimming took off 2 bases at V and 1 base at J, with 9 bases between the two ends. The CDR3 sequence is CASSLGFGSYNEQFF. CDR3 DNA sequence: TGTGCCAGCAGTTTAGGATTCGGGTCCTACAATGAGCAGTTCTTC.

CDR3 DNA: TGTGCCAGCAGTGCCTACAGGCGTCCCCCCTACGAGCAGTACTTC. Protein: CASSAYRRPPYEQYF. The rearrangement links TRBV6-1 to TRBJ2-7; D perhaps matches TRBD1 (5 bases). The CDR3 runs to 15 residues. Germline CDR1 and CDR2: MNHNS and SASEGT. Trimming removed 4 bases at V and 2 bases at J, with 15 bases between.

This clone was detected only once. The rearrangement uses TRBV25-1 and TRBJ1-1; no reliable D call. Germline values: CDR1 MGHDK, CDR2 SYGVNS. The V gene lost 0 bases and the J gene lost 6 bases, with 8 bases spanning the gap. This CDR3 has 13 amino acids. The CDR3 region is CASSEYMGAEAFF. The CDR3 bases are TGTGCCAGCAGTGAATATATGGGAGCTGAAGCTTTCTTT.

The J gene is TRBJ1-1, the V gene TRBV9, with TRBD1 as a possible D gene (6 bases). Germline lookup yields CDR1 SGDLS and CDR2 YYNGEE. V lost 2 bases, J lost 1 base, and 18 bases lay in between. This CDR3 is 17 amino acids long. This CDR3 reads CASSVYINGGPNTEAFF. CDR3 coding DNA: TGTGCCAGCAGCGTCTATATAAACGGGGGGCCGAACACTGAAGCTTTCTTT.

The CDR3 region has the DNA TGTGCCAGCAGCTCCAGGGAAAACACCATATATTTT. This gives the protein CASSSRENTIYF. V is TRBV7-9 and J is TRBJ1-3; the D gene is possibly TRBD1 (5 bases). V lost 4 bases and J lost 6, with 7 bases in between. The germline V gene encodes CDR1 SEHNR and CDR2 FQNEAQ (reference sequence). The CDR3 spans 12 residues.

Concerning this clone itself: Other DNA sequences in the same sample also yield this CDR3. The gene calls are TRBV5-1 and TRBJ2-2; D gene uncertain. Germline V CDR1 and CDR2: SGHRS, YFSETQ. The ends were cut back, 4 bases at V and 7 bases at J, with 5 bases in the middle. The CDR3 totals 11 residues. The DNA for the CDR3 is TGCGCCAGCAGCCCGGGCGGGGAGCTGTTTTTT. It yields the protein CASSPGGELFF. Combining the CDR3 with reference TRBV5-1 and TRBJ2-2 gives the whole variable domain KAGVTQTPRYLIKTRGQQVTLSCSPISGHRSVSWYQQTPGQGLQFLFEYFSETQRNKGNFPGRFSGRQFSNSRSEMNVSTLELGDSALYLCASSPGGELFFGEGSRLTVL.

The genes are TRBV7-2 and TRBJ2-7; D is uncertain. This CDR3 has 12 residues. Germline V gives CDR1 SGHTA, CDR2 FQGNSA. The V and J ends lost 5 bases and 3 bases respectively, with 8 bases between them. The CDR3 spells CASSPSDYEQYF. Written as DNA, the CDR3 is TGTGCCAGCAGCCCCAGTGACTACGAGCAGTACTTC.

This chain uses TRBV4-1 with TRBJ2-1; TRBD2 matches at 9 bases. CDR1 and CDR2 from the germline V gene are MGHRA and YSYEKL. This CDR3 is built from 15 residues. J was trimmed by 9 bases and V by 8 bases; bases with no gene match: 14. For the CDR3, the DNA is TGCGCCAGCCGATTAGCGGGGGCCTTGGTTGGTGAGCAGTTCTTC. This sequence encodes CASRLAGALVGEQFF.

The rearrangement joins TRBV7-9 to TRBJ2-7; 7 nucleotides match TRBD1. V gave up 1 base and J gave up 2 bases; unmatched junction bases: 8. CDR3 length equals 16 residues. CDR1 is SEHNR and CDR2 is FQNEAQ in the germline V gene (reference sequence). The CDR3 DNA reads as TGTGCCAGCAGCTTAGTCACAGGGGATCCCGCCTACGAGCAGTACTTC. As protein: CASSLVTGDPAYEQYF.